This T cell receptor (beta chain) appears in the sequencing data of a study of cytomegalovirus exposure and HLA in healthy donors (TCRdb year 2017). Background on the whole study: According to a later analysis, the roughly 130 validation repertoires were produced on the same platform as the approximately 600 repertoires of the first cohort. In addition to the first cohort of 500 to 850 subjects, a separate validation cohort of about 120 different subjects was used. The study aimed to test whether signatures of past pathogen exposure could be identified by cataloging public T cell receptors. High-throughput TCR immunosequencing, statistical association of individual TCRs with disease status, and machine learning were combined to predict cytomegalovirus infection status.

Regarding this clone: Its antigen is currently not known. The sample holds no much larger clone one base away, and base qualities are not on file.

Findings and caveats that apply to the study as a whole: In vitro tests confirmed that a few of the cytomegalovirus-associated TCR beta chains recognize cytomegalovirus antigens. The validation cohort had no HLA typing available for a later analysis, so co-occurrence within that cohort was assessed over all 120 or so repertoires. Subsequent analysis determined that TCRs grouped into clusters in the first cohort also showed a tendency toward co-occurrence across the roughly 110 validation repertoires, and about 93% of cluster scores exceeded 0. In the study, some 160 TCR beta chains were listed as associated with cytomegalovirus. In both the original and validation cohorts, the classifier was reported to diagnose cytomegalovirus status with high specificity and sensitivity. Most TCR sequences were observed very rarely across donors, whereas some public TCRs were present in many individuals. The authors suggested that the approach could potentially be generalized to other disease states and immunological phenotypes.

Receptors were amplified or captured by the immunoSEQ multiplex PCR assay. As for how the authors treated the data: A statistical classification framework was developed to diagnose cytomegalovirus status using the catalog of TCR beta chain sequences. In its TCRdb copy, this immuneACCESS table keeps in-frame sequences only and misses some clones. Where compared with another copy, unresolved V genes explain less than half of these, and the others have no known cause. V and J calls and clone size are those listed in that table; D and trimming were worked out from the DNA. The sample profile shows 130,000 or so clones; nearly 90% of them were found once. The ten largest clones capture 3% to 4% of the sample. Separate from the approximately 670-subject first cohort, the validation cohort of some 130 subjects was the group to which the donors belonged. V is clipped by 0 bases and J by 6 bases, and the sequence between their germline boundaries is 6 bases long. The CDR3 sequence holds 13 residues, the cysteine and phenylalanine included. Of the read, only the CDR3 DNA is kept; its 39 bases are in frame from base 1. CDR1 SGHNT and CDR2 YYREEE are derived from the germline V gene (reference sequence).

Sequencing used PBMCs. The receptor's source is a man aged 30 to 45 in good health and CMV-seronegative. The chain is assembled from TRBV5-4 and TRBJ1-4; possibly the D gene is TRBD1, per 5 matching bases. The sequenced DNA is TGTGCCAGCAGCTTGGGACAGCATGAAAAACTGTTTTTT. The resulting protein is CASSLGQHEKLFF. The CDR3, completed at both ends by the reference TRBV5-4 and TRBJ1-4 genes, gives the full variable domain ETGVTQSPTHLIKTRGQQVTLRCSSQSGHNTVSWYQQALGQGPQFIFQYYREEENGRGNFPPRFSGLQFPNYSSELNVNALELDDSALYLCASSLGQHEKLFFGSGTQLSVL.